Presented here are 29 T cell receptor beta chains from one specimen sequenced in a study of shared clonotypes between healthy human individuals. The assay was immunoSEQ multiplex PCR, and TCRdb's table has in-frame clones only and misses some. Here the sample spans about 2.3 million clones, 85% to 95% being singletons. Sequences were obtained from naive CD4+ T cells from PBMCs. Noted subset: CD45RA+ positively selected. The source of these receptors is a man younger than 35 in good health. Some clones in this sample may be carry-over from other donors' samples.

The chain combines TRBV4-3 with TRBJ1-1; weak D call: TRBD1 (5 bases). V lost 5 bases to trimming and J lost 11 bases, with 18 bases between them. CDR3 length equals 13 residues. CDR1 and CDR2 (germline): LGHNA, YSLEER. The CDR3 loop reads CASSATGRYTAFF. Written as DNA, the CDR3 is TGCGCCAGCAGCGCTACGGGGCGATACACGGCTTTCTTT.

The V gene is TRBV15, the J gene TRBJ1-2; no reliable D call. The CDR3 consists of 15 residues. CDR1 and CDR2 (germline): LNHNV, YYDKDF (reference sequence). The ends were cut back, 4 bases at V and 3 bases at J, with 15 bases in the middle. CDR3 nucleotide sequence: TGTGCCACCAGCACGGTGGGCTTCCTACACTATGGCTACACCTTC. Encoded protein: CATSTVGFLHYGYTF.

In this sample, this clone turned up once. The same CDR3 arises from other DNA sequences in this sample as well. The genes are TRBV9 and TRBJ2-2, with D perhaps TRBD2 (6 bases). This CDR3 spans 14 amino acids. V shed 0 bases and J shed 6 bases, with 9 bases lying between them. The germline V gene encodes CDR1 SGDLS and CDR2 YYNGEE. As DNA, the CDR3 is TGTGCCAGCAGCGTAGTACCGGGGGCCGGGGAGCTGTTTTTT. It encodes CASSVVPGAGELFF.

The chain is built from TRBV29-1 and TRBJ2-1; D remains ambiguous. The germline CDR1 and CDR2 sequences are SQVTM and ANQGSEA. The CDR3 runs to 13 residues. V was clipped by 0 bases and J by 3 bases, with 6 bases between them. The CDR3 bases are TGCAGCGTTGAAGAACAGATCTACAATGAGCAGTTCTTC. This codes for CSVEEQIYNEQFF.

The table lists this clone with a count of one. The chain couples TRBV9 to TRBJ2-7; perhaps TRBD2 as D (5 bases). The germline V gene encodes CDR1 SGDLS and CDR2 YYNGEE. The V and J ends lost 1 base and 6 bases respectively, with 14 bases between them. This CDR3 region has 14 residues. The CDR3 nucleotides read TGTGCCAGCAGCGTACTATCGGGATCGGCCGAGCAGTACTTC. Translation gives CASSVLSGSAEQYF.

Notes on this clone: Within the sample, other DNA sequences also encode this same CDR3. The genes are TRBV18 and TRBJ2-1; 8 nucleotides match TRBD2. The V gene's germline CDR1 is KGHSH and CDR2 LQKENI. This CDR3 contains 14 residues. The junction had 0 bases not matched to a gene; V was cut back by 3 bases and J by 2 bases. The CDR3: CASSPSGTYNEQFF. Here the CDR3 DNA reads TGTGCCAGCTCACCTAGCGGGACCTACAATGAGCAGTTCTTC.

The rearrangement links TRBV9 to TRBJ1-1; D is unclear. This CDR3 has 15 residues. Germline lookup yields CDR1 SGDLS and CDR2 YYNGEE. V lost 4 bases, J lost 0 bases, and 13 bases lay in between. The CDR3 spells CASSPRMGMNTEAFF. In nucleotides, the CDR3 is TGTGCCAGCAGCCCAAGGATGGGTATGAACACTGAAGCTTTCTTT.

As for this clone: The same CDR3 also results from other DNA sequences found in this sample. The chain employs TRBV14 and TRBJ2-6; D call uncertain. The CDR3 has 13 residues. The germline V gene encodes CDR1 SGHDN and CDR2 FVKESK. Trimming cost V 6 bases and J 1 base, with 4 bases left between them. CDR3 DNA: TGTGCCAGCAGGGATTCTGGGGCCAACGTCCTGACTTTC. Translating gives CASRDSGANVLTF.

The genes are TRBV4-1 and TRBJ2-3, with TRBD2 matching over 8 bases. The CDR3 spans 15 residues. Germline CDR1 is MGHRA and CDR2 is YSYEKL. The V and J ends lost 1 base and 4 bases, in that order; junction bases with no gene match: 4. CDR3 nucleotides: TGCGCCAGCAGCCAAGGGCTAGCGGGCCCAGATACGCAGTATTTT. Protein sequence: CASSQGLAGPDTQYF.

In DNA form, the CDR3 reads TGTGCCAGCAGCACGACAGGGGTGGACTATGGCTACACCTTC. It codes for CASSTTGVDYGYTF. The chain recombines TRBV7-9 with TRBJ1-2; 8 nucleotides align to TRBD1. Germline CDR1 and CDR2: SEHNR and FQNEAQ (reference sequence). With V trimmed by 5 bases and J by 3 bases, 5 bases remained unmatched. The CDR3 has 14 amino acids.

The genes are TRBV6-6 and TRBJ2-3; D gene ambiguous. The CDR3 consists of 16 residues. Per the germline V gene, CDR1 is MNHNY and CDR2 is SVGAGI (reference sequence). Trimming shortened V by 0 bases and J by 0 bases, and 10 bases separated the two germline ends. CDR3 nucleotides: TGTGCCAGCAGTTACTCGGGCCGCTCTAGCACAGATACGCAGTATTTT. Translation: CASSYSGRSSTDTQYF.

This clone was detected once. Here the CDR3 DNA reads TGCGCCAGCGGCCGTGGGAGTCTGTCAACATCGTACCAAGAGACCCAGTACTTC. Its protein is CASGRGSLSTSYQETQYF. The V gene is TRBV5-1, the J gene TRBJ2-5, with D possibly being TRBD2 (5 bases). The CDR3 totals 18 residues. With 7 bases removed from V and 0 bases from J, the gap between germline ends came to 25 bases. Germline CDR1 SGHRS, CDR2 YFSETQ. Looking up the rest from reference TRBV5-1 and TRBJ2-5 gives the full variable domain: KAGVTQTPRYLIKTRGQQVTLSCSPISGHRSVSWYQQTPGQGLQFLFEYFSETQRNKGNFPGRFSGRQFSNSRSEMNVSTLELGDSALYLCASGRGSLSTSYQETQYFGPGTRLLVL.

The genes are TRBV6-1 and TRBJ2-3, with a tentative D call TRBD2 (6 bases). V lost 2 bases and J 0 bases, leaving 9 bases between the germline ends. This CDR3 has 15 residues. CDR1 is MNHNS and CDR2 is SASEGT in the germline V gene. The CDR3 here is CASSELATSTDTQYF. CDR3 sequence (DNA): TGTGCCAGCAGTGAACTAGCGACTAGCACAGATACGCAGTATTTT.

This chain connects TRBV11-2 to TRBJ2-7; a weak D match, TRBD2 (5 bases). CDR3 length: 15 residues. Germline lookup yields CDR1 SGHAT and CDR2 FQNNGV. V was trimmed by 0 bases and J by 4 bases, leaving 13 bases between them. The CDR3 nucleotides are TGTGCCAGCAGCTTAGATATCCTCCCGGGATACGAGCAGTACTTC. Its translation is CASSLDILPGYEQYF.

The gene calls are TRBV18 and TRBJ1-1; no clear D gene. Looked up from germline, CDR1 is KGHSH and CDR2 is LQKENI. The CDR3 sequence is 14 residues long. V was pared by 0 bases and J by 6 bases, with 11 bases between. The CDR3 DNA follows: TGTGCCAGCTCACCACCGACGGGGAAGGCTGAAGCTTTCTTT. Its translation is CASSPPTGKAEAFF.

V usage is TRBV18 and J usage is TRBJ1-3; no clear D. Germline V gene lookup returns CDR1 KGHSH and CDR2 LQKENI. V was clipped by 3 bases and J by 6 bases, with 21 bases between them. CDR3 length equals 17 residues. The CDR3 DNA sequence: TGTGCCAGCTCACCCACCGTTGGCGGACTTGGTATAAACACCATATATTTT. It is translated as CASSPTVGGLGINTIYF.

This clone has a single count. The chain has TRBV28 and TRBJ2-5; perhaps TRBD2 as D (5 bases). This CDR3 comprises 16 residues. Germline CDR1 and CDR2: MDHEN and SYDVKM. Trimming took off 2 bases at V and 2 bases at J, with 15 bases between the two ends. CDR3 amino acids: CASSLGRGEIQETQYF. CDR3 DNA: TGTGCCAGCAGTTTAGGCCGGGGAGAGATTCAAGAGACCCAGTACTTC.

The chain is built from TRBV5-6 and TRBJ1-2; D possibly corresponds to TRBD1 (6 bases). The CDR3 totals 13 residues. Per the germline V gene, CDR1 is SGHDT and CDR2 is YYEEEE. The V gene lost 4 bases and the J gene lost 6 bases, with 13 bases spanning the gap. For the CDR3, the DNA is TGTGCCAGCAGCCCGCAGGGGAGGGATGGCTACACCTTC. As protein: CASSPQGRDGYTF. Drawing the rest from reference TRBV5-6 and TRBJ1-2, the complete variable domain is DAGVTQSPTHLIKTRGQQVTLRCSPKSGHDTVSWYQQALGQGPQFIFQYYEEEERQRGNFPDRFSGHQFPNYSSELNVNALLLGDSALYLCASSPQGRDGYTFGSGTRLTVV.

The chain joins TRBV30 to TRBJ1-5; 7 positions match TRBD1. V was pared by 0 bases and J by 6 bases, with 8 bases of the junction left unmatched. CDR3 size: 15 residues. Per the germline V gene, CDR1 is GTSNPN and CDR2 is SVGIG (reference sequence). Written as DNA, the CDR3 is TGTGCCTGGAGTGTTAAGGGGGCAATGAGTCAGCCCCAGCATTTT. Residues: CAWSVKGAMSQPQHF.

This chain connects TRBV11-2 to TRBJ2-3; 10 bases agree with TRBD2. This CDR3 has 16 residues. Germline V gene lookup returns CDR1 SGHAT and CDR2 FQNNGV. With V trimmed by 6 bases and J by 6 bases, 12 bases remained unmatched. The CDR3 DNA reads TGTGCCAGCAGTCATCCCGGCCTAGCGGGAGCGGATACGCAGTATTTT. It is translated as CASSHPGLAGADTQYF.

This chain links TRBV11-2 with TRBJ1-1; D is perhaps TRBD1 (6 bases). The CDR3 covers 15 residues. Trimming took 5 bases from V and 7 from J, leaving 20 bases between them. Germline lookup yields CDR1 SGHAT and CDR2 FQNNGV. CDR3 nucleotide sequence: TGTGCCAGCAGCCTCGAGGGGGTTGGCGACATTGAAGCTTTCTTT. Translating gives CASSLEGVGDIEAFF.

Worth noting for this clone: The sample holds other DNA sequences that translate to the same CDR3. This rearrangement joins TRBV28 to TRBJ2-1; 8 bases are shared with TRBD2. CDR3 size: 15 residues. CDR1 is MDHEN, CDR2 SYDVKM, per germline. Trimming cost V 2 bases and J 0 bases; bases outside gene matches: 0. The CDR3 region is CASSLAGGSYNEQFF. The CDR3 nucleotides read TGTGCCAGCAGTTTAGCGGGAGGCTCCTACAATGAGCAGTTCTTC. The variable domain in full, completed from reference TRBV28 and TRBJ2-1, reads DVKVTQSSRYLVKRTGEKVFLECVQDMDHENMFWYRQDPGLGLRLIYFSYDVKMKEKGDIPEGYSVSREKKERFSLILESASTNQTSMYLCASSLAGGSYNEQFFGPGTRLTVL.

The rearrangement links TRBV5-1 to TRBJ2-3; 10 positions agree with TRBD1. The CDR3 length is 16 residues. The junction had 5 bases not matched to a gene; V was cut back by 2 bases and J by 2 bases. Germline-derived CDR1 and CDR2 are SGHRS and YFSETQ. CDR3 bases: TGCGCCAGCAGCTTAATGGGACAGGGGATCACAGATACGCAGTATTTT. Translation gives CASSLMGQGITDTQYF.

This clone was found once. The V and J genes are TRBV5-4 and TRBJ2-1, with D maybe TRBD2 (6 bases). Germline V gene lookup returns CDR1 SGHNT and CDR2 YYREEE (reference sequence). V gave up 0 bases and J gave up 0 bases, with 10 bases separating them. This CDR3 region has 16 residues. The CDR3 here is CASSLGFGGSYNEQFF. The CDR3 nucleotides are TGTGCCAGCAGCTTGGGGTTCGGGGGCTCCTACAATGAGCAGTTCTTC.

This rearrangement joins TRBV2 to TRBJ1-1; D may be TRBD1 (5 bases). The CDR3 runs to 15 residues. Germline V gives CDR1 SNHLY, CDR2 FYNNEI. V lost 3 bases and J lost 1, with 12 bases in between. The CDR3 DNA is TGTGCCAGCAGTGACCGGGCAGGGAGGAACACTGAAGCTTTCTTT. Translated: CASSDRAGRNTEAFF.

This CDR3 reads CASSRPDTHNEQFF. The CDR3 coding sequence is TGTGCCAGCAGTCGCCCCGACACACACAATGAGCAGTTCTTC. V gene TRBV6-5 combines with J gene TRBJ2-1; no clear D. The germline V gene encodes CDR1 MNHEY and CDR2 SVGAGI. Trimming pared 5 bases from V and 5 bases from J, leaving 13 bases between. The CDR3 covers 14 residues.

This clone was recorded a few times. V and J are TRBV7-2 and TRBJ2-7; D gene uncertain. The V and J ends lost 1 base and 5 bases respectively, with 12 bases between them. The CDR3 loop spans 14 amino acids. Germline V gene sequence: CDR1 SGHTA, CDR2 FQGNSA. The CDR3 spells CASSLGPAWDEQYF. Written as DNA, the CDR3 is TGTGCCAGCAGCTTAGGCCCCGCGTGGGACGAGCAGTACTTC.

V is TRBV27 and J is TRBJ2-4, with D possibly TRBD2 on 6 matching bases. The CDR3 consists of 16 residues. CDR1 is MNHEY, CDR2 SMNVEV, per germline (reference sequence). Trimming removed 6 bases from V and 1 base from J, with 16 bases in between. Here the CDR3 DNA reads TGTGCCAGCAGCATAACATCTAGCGCCGCCAAAAACATTCAGTACTTC. Protein: CASSITSSAAKNIQYF.

The V gene is TRBV11-2, the J gene TRBJ2-7; no definite D call. The germline CDR1 and CDR2 sequences are SGHAT and FQNNGV. Trimming shortened V by 3 bases and J by 0 bases, and 18 bases separated the two germline ends. This CDR3 contains 17 residues. CDR3 in amino acids: CASSFGRGFTGSYEQYF. The CDR3 region has the DNA TGTGCCAGCAGCTTTGGCCGCGGCTTTACCGGCTCCTACGAGCAGTACTTC.